This TCR beta chain derives from a study of PD-L1 blockade in urothelial cancer. Study-wide background: The study recovered a median of around 130,000 T cells per blood sample.

CDR1 and CDR2 from the germline V gene are SGDLS and YYNGEE. The CDR3 covers 14 residues. The V gene end was trimmed by 2 bases and the J gene end by 7 bases; junction bases not matched to a gene: 6. To note about this clone: No antigen is known for it.

Time point described: pretreatment peripheral blood. Templates that were synthetic TCR analogs were spiked into each PCR. Only in-frame clones appear in the TCRdb table, and some are missing; sequencing was by immunoSEQ multiplex PCR. The data show 75,000 to 95,000 clones, 70% to 90% seen once. Findings and limits, study-wide: Tumor-associated blood clones were expanded more by durable-benefit patients at 3 weeks. Better survival was predicted when blood TCR clonality before treatment fell below the median.

This chain joins TRBV9 and TRBJ2-1, with 7 bases that match TRBD2. The clonotype comes from a middle-aged man with urothelial cancer. This specimen was PBMCs, taken around atezolizumab (anti-PD-L1) treatment. The CDR3 DNA reads TGTGCCAGCAGCGTCATCGGGACTAATAATGAGCAGTTCTTC. Translation gives CASSVIGTNNEQFF.